Following are 3 T cell receptor beta chains from one sample sequenced in a study of Graves' ophthalmopathy and Graves' hyperthyroidism (dated by TCRdb to 2017 to 2018). Instrument on record: Illumina HiSeq 2000. TCR beta CDR3 regions were amplified from RNA transcripts for repertoire sequencing. HTBI primers and the Qiagen OneStep RT-PCR kit were used in a first-round RT-PCR, which was followed by a second-round multiplex PCR, size selection and purification. Starting from the raw public reads, TCRdb applied fastp trimming at Q25, assembled clones with MiXCR and retained in-frame beta chains. When rows share a CDR3 protein, they turn into one entry using the most common DNA and genes. The sample data list hundreds of thousands of distinct CDR3 sequences, and roughly 40% of these were observed just once. Roughly 46% of the sample lies in the top ten. The sequenced sample consisted of peripheral blood. The source is an adult man with Graves' ophthalmopathy.

This clonotype was found many times. The CDR3 protein is CSARGPQLGEETQYF. In DNA, the CDR3 is TGCAGTGCTAGAGGCCCTCAACTAGGGGAAGAGACCCAGTACTTC. The chain joins TRBV20-1 to TRBJ2-5; D could derive from TRBD1 or TRBD2 (5 bases each). The CDR3 has 15 residues. V dropped 1 base and J dropped 3 bases, with 15 bases sitting between them. The germline V gene has CDR1 DFQATT and CDR2 SNEGSKA (reference sequence).

This clonotype was seen many times. The chain combines TRBV14 with TRBJ2-7, with unresolved D. CDR3 size: 12 residues. Trimming left V 0 bases short and J 6 bases short, with 6 bases between. The germline V gene has CDR1 SGHDN and CDR2 FVKESK. CDR3 nucleotides: TGTGCCAGCAGCCAAGACGGTTTCGAGCAGTACTTC. Its protein product is CASSQDGFEQYF. Full variable domain (remainder filled in from reference TRBV14 and TRBJ2-7): EAGVTQFPSHSVIEKGQTVTLRCDPISGHDNLYWYRRVMGKEIKFLLHFVKESKQDESGMPNNRFLAERTGGTYSTLKVQPAELEDSGVYFCASSQDGFEQYFGPGTRLTVT.

This chain links TRBV7-2 with TRBJ2-6; 7 nucleotides match TRBD1. Germline lookup yields CDR1 SGHTA and CDR2 FQGNSA. The length of the CDR3 is 18 residues. The V segment lost 9 bases and the J segment 0 bases; nucleotides outside the gene matches: 14. CDR3 sequence: CASTTGPMGFSGANVLTF. In DNA, the CDR3 is TGTGCCAGTACGACAGGGCCTATGGGGTTCTCTGGGGCCAACGTCCTGACTTTC.